The 32 T cell receptor beta chains below all came from one sample that was sequenced in a study of shared T cell receptors in the human thymus. TCRdb keeps only in-frame clones here, not all; method: immunoSEQ multiplex PCR. In the table there are hundreds of thousands of clones, around three quarters of which are singletons. This sample also appeared in a second study, on human thymus T cells.

Material for sequencing was thymocytes. The receptors derive from a boy under two years old with a congenital heart defect.

This chain joins TRBV13 and TRBJ2-7, with 7 bases fitting TRBD1. This CDR3 comprises 16 residues. The germline gives CDR1 PRHDT, CDR2 FYEKMQ (reference sequence). Trimming at V came to 3 bases and at J to 1 base, leaving 9 bases not matched to a gene. Here the CDR3 DNA reads TGTGCCAGCAGCTTTCCCCTGGGCAGGGGGTCCTACGAGCAGTACTTC. Residues: CASSFPLGRGSYEQYF.

This CDR3 reads CASSLTGLETQYF. DNA for the CDR3: TGTGCCAGCAGTTTGACGGGTTTAGAGACCCAGTACTTC. The gene calls are TRBV28 and TRBJ2-5; the D is unclear. This CDR3 is built from 13 residues. Looked up from germline, CDR1 is MDHEN and CDR2 is SYDVKM. Trimming stripped 3 bases from V and 4 bases from J, with 9 bases between.

This clone was counted between two and nine times. The DNA of the CDR3 is TGTGCCAGCAGTGCTCCGGGACTAGAGTACGAGCAGTACTTC. Translating gives CASSAPGLEYEQYF. The chain carries TRBV28 and TRBJ2-7, with TRBD2 identical over 8 bases. J was trimmed by 4 bases and V by 5 bases; bases with no gene match: 7. Looked up from germline, CDR1 is MDHEN and CDR2 is SYDVKM. The CDR3 has 14 amino acids.

This sequence joins TRBV5-1 and TRBJ1-3; TRBD1 matches 7 bases. The CDR3 has 18 amino acids. Germline values: CDR1 SGHRS, CDR2 YFSETQ. J gave up 1 base and V 1 base, and 11 bases lay outside the gene matches. The DNA of the CDR3 is TGCGCCAGCAGCTTGAAGGAGGTCAGGGGGACATCTGGAAACACCATATATTTT. As protein: CASSLKEVRGTSGNTIYF.

The chain carries TRBV11-2 and TRBJ2-2; tentatively, D is TRBD2 (5 bases). The CDR3 contains 13 residues. Germline V lookup: CDR1 SGHAT, CDR2 FQNNGV. Trimming stripped 5 bases from V and 7 bases from J, with 11 bases between. The CDR3 spells CASSGGGGGELFF. As DNA, the CDR3 is TGTGCCAGCAGCGGCGGTGGAGGCGGGGAGCTGTTTTTT.

CDR3 sequence (DNA): TGTGCCAGCAGCCCGGGACAGATGACTGAAGCTTTCTTT. Translating gives CASSPGQMTEAFF. The chain employs TRBV11-3 and TRBJ1-1, with 7 bases that match TRBD1. Unmatched junction bases numbered 5, after V lost 5 bases and J lost 5 bases. CDR1 and CDR2 from the germline V gene are SGHNT and YENEEA. This CDR3 is built from 13 residues.

This clone was picked up a small number of times. The J gene is TRBJ1-1, the V gene TRBV4-3; 9 bases map to TRBD1. With 0 bases clipped from V and 1 base from J, the junction kept 0 bases outside the gene matches. The CDR3 consists of 15 residues. Germline assignment: CDR1 LGHNA and CDR2 YSLEER. Written as DNA, the CDR3 is TGCGCCAGCAGCCAAGAGGACAGGGGGAACACTGAAGCTTTCTTT. Its protein product is CASSQEDRGNTEAFF.

The V gene is TRBV27, the J gene TRBJ1-2; maybe TRBD1 (5 bases). The CDR3 spans 17 residues. Germline assignment: CDR1 MNHEY and CDR2 SMNVEV (reference sequence). V was trimmed by 5 bases and J by 9 bases, leaving 28 bases between them. The CDR3 nucleotides read TGTGCCAGCAGTCCATTTTATAGGGACTGCCTCATATGGAGCTACACCTTC. Its translation: CASSPFYRDCLIWSYTF.

The rearrangement links TRBV28 to TRBJ1-2; TRBD1 matches at 11 bases. Trimming cost V 0 bases and J 7 bases; bases outside gene matches: 13. The CDR3 has 18 amino acids. Germline V gene lookup returns CDR1 MDHEN and CDR2 SYDVKM. This CDR3 is CASSLCRKDRGLAGGYTF. The CDR3 nucleotides read TGTGCCAGCAGTTTATGCAGAAAGGACAGGGGGCTTGCGGGTGGCTACACCTTC.

The J gene is TRBJ1-5, the V gene TRBV7-8, with a tentative D call TRBD1 (5 bases). The germline V gene encodes CDR1 SGHVS and CDR2 FQNEAQ. Between the trimmed V and J ends, which lost 4 bases and 0 bases, there was a span of 22 bases. The CDR3 length is 19 residues. The CDR3 coding sequence is TGTGCCAGCAGCTCTATAAGTGGGGGGTTCTATTATAGCAATCAGCCCCAGCATTTT. Its protein product is CASSSISGGFYYSNQPQHF. The full variable domain, with the rest looked up from reference TRBV7-8 and TRBJ1-5, is GAGVSQSPRYKVAKRGQDVALRCDPISGHVSLFWYQQALGQGPEFLTYFQNEAQLDKSGLPSDRFFAERPEGSVSTLKIQRTQQEDSAVYLCASSSISGGFYYSNQPQHFGDGTRLSIL.

Written as DNA, the CDR3 is TGTGCCAGCAGCTTAGGTCGCAGGCGACGGCCTGGACAGGACCTCTACGAGCAGTACTTC. This gives the protein CASSLGRRRRPGQDLYEQYF. The rearrangement links TRBV11-3 to TRBJ2-7, with 7 bases that match TRBD1. J lost 3 bases, V lost 1 base, and 21 bases had no gene match. Germline loops: CDR1 SGHNT, CDR2 YENEEA. There are 20 residues in the CDR3.

The rearrangement links TRBV5-4 to TRBJ2-7, with 15 bases fitting TRBD2. The CDR3 covers 18 residues. Germline trimming cut 0 bases from V and 7 bases from J; bases unmatched to any gene: 11. Per germline, CDR1 SGHNT and CDR2 YYREEE (reference sequence). In DNA, the CDR3 is TGTGCCAGCAGCTTGGACGCCTCTCGGACTAGCGGGAGGGATGAGCAGTACTTC. As protein: CASSLDASRTSGRDEQYF.

The gene calls are TRBV10-1 and TRBJ2-2; 8 bases are shared with TRBD2. The CDR3 is made up of 16 amino acids. The V gene's germline CDR1 is WNHNN and CDR2 SYGVQD (reference sequence). V was clipped by 2 bases and J by 4 bases; unmatched bases: 6. CDR3 sequence reads: CASSEIREGPTGELFF. CDR3 bases: TGCGCCAGCAGTGAGATCCGGGAGGGTCCCACCGGGGAGCTGTTTTTT.

The chain couples TRBV10-1 to TRBJ2-1; D perhaps matches TRBD2 (6 bases). V was trimmed by 2 bases and J by 4 bases, leaving 18 bases between them. This CDR3 spans 17 amino acids. Germline CDR1 reads WNHNN; CDR2 reads SYGVQD (reference sequence). In DNA, the CDR3 is TGCGCCAGCAGTGAGGGGGCTGGCGGGGAGCCGTACAATGAGCAGTTCTTC. Its protein product is CASSEGAGGEPYNEQFF.

The J gene is TRBJ1-5, the V gene TRBV18; D is unresolved. Germline V lookup: CDR1 KGHSH, CDR2 LQKENI. This CDR3 spans 17 amino acids. The V gene lost 1 base and the J gene lost 2 bases, with 15 bases spanning the gap. This chain's CDR3 is CASSPRPLTVGNQPQHF. The CDR3 DNA reads as TGTGCCAGCTCACCACGGCCTCTAACAGTGGGCAATCAGCCCCAGCATTTT.

J is TRBJ2-7 and V is TRBV27; 9 positions match TRBD2. Looked up from germline, CDR1 is MNHEY and CDR2 is SMNVEV (reference sequence). Trimming took 9 bases from V and 4 from J; bases not matched to a gene: 13. This CDR3 region has 15 residues. This CDR3 is CARKRPLAGRYEQYF. CDR3 DNA sequence: TGTGCCAGGAAGCGGCCCCTAGCGGGACGATACGAGCAGTACTTC.

The J gene is TRBJ2-3, the V gene TRBV7-3; D possibly corresponds to TRBD1 (5 bases). The CDR3 totals 13 residues. Germline lookup yields CDR1 SGHTA and CDR2 FQGTGA. Trimming shortened V by 5 bases and J by 10 bases, and 16 bases separated the two germline ends. CDR3 coding DNA: TGTGCCAGCAGCCACCAGGGCGGTAGCCCGCAGTATTTT. Its translation: CASSHQGGSPQYF.

The genes are TRBV7-2 and TRBJ2-3, with 14 bases matching TRBD2. The ends lost 5 bases at V and 4 bases at J; junction bases unmatched: 11. The germline V gene has CDR1 SGHTA and CDR2 FQGNSA. The CDR3 totals 18 residues. CDR3 DNA: TGTGCCAGCAGCCAACCCGTGGGGACTAGCGGGAGTGCAGATACGCAGTATTTT. This gives the protein CASSQPVGTSGSADTQYF.

The chain combines TRBV5-4 with TRBJ2-1; TRBD2 aligns across 7 bases. The CDR3 has 14 amino acids. Germline values: CDR1 SGHNT, CDR2 YYREEE (reference sequence). J lost 2 bases, V lost 6 bases, and 5 bases had no gene match. The DNA for the CDR3 is TGTGCCAGCACCTCAAGCGGGACCTACAATGAGCAGTTCTTC. Protein product: CASTSSGTYNEQFF.

The V and J genes are TRBV27 and TRBJ2-4, with 8 bases identical to TRBD2. V lost 5 bases and J lost 6; bases outside the gene matches: 12. This CDR3 comprises 16 residues. Germline lookup yields CDR1 MNHEY and CDR2 SMNVEV (reference sequence). CDR3 DNA sequence: TGTGCCAGCAGTCCTTCTCTCATAGCGGGGTTAAACATTCAGTACTTC. The encoded protein is CASSPSLIAGLNIQYF.

V usage is TRBV6-5 and J usage is TRBJ2-1; 14 nucleotides line up with TRBD2. The CDR3 totals 14 residues. Germline V CDR1 and CDR2: MNHEY, SVGAGI. Germline trimming cut 2 bases from V and 15 bases from J; bases unmatched to any gene: 6. Here the CDR3 reads CASSYTGTSGSLFF. DNA of the CDR3: TGTGCCAGCAGTTACACCGGGACTAGCGGGAGCCTGTTCTTC.

This clone has just a few counts. This chain joins TRBV7-2 and TRBJ2-7; perhaps TRBD1 as D (7 bases). V shed 4 bases and J shed 3 bases, with 19 bases lying between them. Per germline, CDR1 SGHTA and CDR2 FQGNSA. This CDR3 is 16 amino acids long. CDR3 loop: CASSSTEEGANYEQYF. CDR3 DNA sequence: TGTGCCAGCAGCTCCACCGAGGAGGGGGCGAACTACGAGCAGTACTTC.

The genes are TRBV7-9 and TRBJ1-3, with D unresolved. CDR1 SEHNR and CDR2 FQNEAQ come from the germline V gene (reference sequence). The CDR3 covers 18 residues. Trimming took off 2 bases at V and 0 bases at J, with 17 bases between the two ends. CDR3 sequence reads: CASSLFRWQADSGNTIYF. DNA for the CDR3: TGTGCCAGCAGCTTATTCCGGTGGCAGGCCGACTCTGGAAACACCATATATTTT.

The rearrangement uses TRBV9 and TRBJ2-1; 9 bases are shared with TRBD2. The CDR3 consists of 16 residues. V shed 3 bases, J shed 6 bases, and the junction held 10 bases outside the gene matches. The V gene's germline CDR1 is SGDLS and CDR2 YYNGEE. As DNA, the CDR3 is TGTGCCAGCAGCGCACCCCGGCGGGAGGGGGGCAATGAGCAGTTCTTC. It specifies CASSAPRREGGNEQFF. The full variable domain, in which reference TRBV9 and TRBJ2-1 provide the parts outside the CDR3, is DSGVTQTPKHLITATGQRVTLRCSPRSGDLSVYWYQQSLDQGLQFLIQYYNGEERAKGNILERFSAQQFPDLHSELNLSSLELGDSALYFCASSAPRREGGNEQFFGPGTRLTVL.

Concerning this clone: Since no conserved phenylalanine or tryptophan closes the CDR3, a read error is the likely cause. Because the CDR3's place on the DNA is in doubt, the DNA is left out and the CDR3 is given as listed by TCRdb. The CDR3 is CSARSGLAGI. The chain joins TRBV20-1 to TRBJ2-7; no DNA check was done on the table's D call, TRBD2. In germline, CDR1 is DFQATT, CDR2 SNEGSKA (reference sequence). The CDR3 spans 10 amino acids, including both terminal residues.

The chain is built from TRBV4-3 and TRBJ1-4, with 9 bases identical to TRBD1. J was trimmed by 4 bases and V by 5 bases; bases with no gene match: 8. CDR3 size: 16 residues. The germline V gene encodes CDR1 LGHNA and CDR2 YSLEER. CDR3 residues: CASSYRPGQGNEKLFF. CDR3 in DNA: TGCGCCAGCAGCTATAGGCCGGGACAGGGTAATGAAAAACTGTTTTTT.

The genes are TRBV7-9 and TRBJ2-5; possibly TRBD1 for D (6 bases). CDR1 is SEHNR and CDR2 is FQNEAQ in the germline V gene (reference sequence). This CDR3 is 14 amino acids long. V lost 1 base, J lost 5 bases, and 11 bases lay in between. The CDR3 protein is CASSLEQGAETQYF. The CDR3 nucleotides read TGTGCCAGCAGCTTAGAACAGGGAGCCGAGACCCAGTACTTC.

On this clone itself: The same CDR3 is also encoded by other DNA sequences in this sample. The rearrangement links TRBV28 to TRBJ1-5; D is undetermined. Germline values: CDR1 MDHEN, CDR2 SYDVKM. Trimming cost V 9 bases and J 1 base, with 13 bases left between them. This CDR3 region has 14 residues. CDR3 nucleotide sequence: TGTGCCAGTCGCCTGAGGGTGAGCAATCAGCCCCAGCATTTT. Translated: CASRLRVSNQPQHF.

This clone has more than one count but fewer than ten. The chain recombines TRBV6-1 with TRBJ1-1, with D possibly matching TRBD1 (6 bases). Trimming pared 6 bases from V and 7 bases from J, leaving 15 bases between. The CDR3 consists of 13 residues. Germline-derived CDR1 and CDR2 are MNHNS and SASEGT. The CDR3 DNA follows: TGTGCCAGCAGAGTACAGGGTTGGAATGAAGCTTTCTTT. This sequence encodes CASRVQGWNEAFF.

This chain connects TRBV28 to TRBJ1-1, with 9 positions matching TRBD1. V shed 4 bases, J shed 6 bases, and the junction held 12 bases outside the gene matches. The length of the CDR3 is 16 residues. CDR1 MDHEN and CDR2 SYDVKM come from the germline V gene. The CDR3 DNA reads as TGTGCCAGCAGTTCACAGGGGGCGCGGAATTACGCTGAAGCTTTCTTT. Protein sequence: CASSSQGARNYAEAFF. The variable domain in full, completed from reference TRBV28 and TRBJ1-1, reads DVKVTQSSRYLVKRTGEKVFLECVQDMDHENMFWYRQDPGLGLRLIYFSYDVKMKEKGDIPEGYSVSREKKERFSLILESASTNQTSMYLCASSSQGARNYAEAFFGQGTRLTVV.

The chain joins TRBV29-1 to TRBJ2-1, with TRBD2 matching 13 bases. The V and J ends lost 5 bases and 7 bases, in that order; junction bases with no gene match: 5. The CDR3 totals 14 residues. Germline-derived CDR1 and CDR2 are SQVTM and ANQGSEA. The CDR3 region is CSVRGLAGRNEQFF. For the CDR3, the DNA is TGCAGCGTTAGGGGACTAGCGGGACGGAATGAGCAGTTCTTC.

This clone was observed once. The J gene is TRBJ1-5, the V gene TRBV13; no definite D call. The CDR3 spans 13 residues. V dropped 2 bases and J dropped 7 bases, with 9 bases sitting between them. In germline, CDR1 is PRHDT, CDR2 FYEKMQ (reference sequence). CDR3 bases: TGTGCCAGCAGCTTATACGGGGAACAGCCCCAGCATTTT. Translation gives CASSLYGEQPQHF.